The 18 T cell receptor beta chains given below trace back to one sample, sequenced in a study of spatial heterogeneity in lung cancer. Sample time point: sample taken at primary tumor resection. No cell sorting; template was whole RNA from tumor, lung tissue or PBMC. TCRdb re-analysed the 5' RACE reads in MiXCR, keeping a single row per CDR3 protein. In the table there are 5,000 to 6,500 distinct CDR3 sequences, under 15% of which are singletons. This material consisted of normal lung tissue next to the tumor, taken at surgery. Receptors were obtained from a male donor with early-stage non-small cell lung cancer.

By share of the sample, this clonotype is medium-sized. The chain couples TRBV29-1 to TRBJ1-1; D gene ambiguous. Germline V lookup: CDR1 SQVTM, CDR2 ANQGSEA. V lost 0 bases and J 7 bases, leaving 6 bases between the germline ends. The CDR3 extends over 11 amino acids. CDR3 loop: CSVEDANEAFF. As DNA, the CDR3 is TGCAGCGTTGAAGATGCAAATGAAGCTTTCTTT.

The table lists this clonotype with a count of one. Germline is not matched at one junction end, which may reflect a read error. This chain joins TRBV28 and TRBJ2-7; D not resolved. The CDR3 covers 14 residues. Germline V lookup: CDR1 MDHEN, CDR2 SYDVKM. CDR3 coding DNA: TGTGCCAGCAGTTTCCCAATTGACCGGGCCCCCTCCCACTTC. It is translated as CASSFPIDRAPSHF.

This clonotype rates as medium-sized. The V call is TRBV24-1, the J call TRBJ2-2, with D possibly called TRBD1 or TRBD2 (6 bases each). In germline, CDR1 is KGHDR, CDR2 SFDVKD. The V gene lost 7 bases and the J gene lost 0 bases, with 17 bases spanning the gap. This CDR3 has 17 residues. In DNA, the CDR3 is TGTGCCACCAGCGGGGGCCGCCTGGGCGCGAACACCGGGGAGCTGTTTTTT. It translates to CATSGGRLGANTGELFF.

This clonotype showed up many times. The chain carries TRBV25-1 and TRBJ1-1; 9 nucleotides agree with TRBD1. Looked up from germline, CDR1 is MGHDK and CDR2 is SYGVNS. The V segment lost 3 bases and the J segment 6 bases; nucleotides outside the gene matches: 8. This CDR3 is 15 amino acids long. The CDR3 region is CASSDGQGFGPEAFF. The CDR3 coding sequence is TGTGCCAGCAGTGACGGACAGGGGTTTGGTCCTGAAGCTTTCTTT.

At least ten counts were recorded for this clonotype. CDR3 nucleotide sequence: TGTGCCAGCAGTGAGAAATCCGAGACTGAATACGAGCAGTACTTC. Its protein is CASSEKSETEYEQYF. The chain is built from TRBV2 and TRBJ2-7; no definite D call. Germline V gene data show CDR1 as SNHLY and CDR2 as FYNNEI. V was pared by 3 bases and J by 4 bases, with 16 bases between. This CDR3 is built from 15 residues.

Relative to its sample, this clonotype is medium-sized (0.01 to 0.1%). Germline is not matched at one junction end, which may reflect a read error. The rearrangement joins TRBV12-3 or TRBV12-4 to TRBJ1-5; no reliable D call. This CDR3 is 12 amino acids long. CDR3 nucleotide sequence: TGTGCCAGCAGGGCCAGCAGTCAGCCCCAGCATTTT. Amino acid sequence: CASRASSQPQHF.

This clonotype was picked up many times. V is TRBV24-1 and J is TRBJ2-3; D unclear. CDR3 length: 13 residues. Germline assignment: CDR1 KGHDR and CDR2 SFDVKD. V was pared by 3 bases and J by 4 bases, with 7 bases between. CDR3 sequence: CATSDPSADTQYF. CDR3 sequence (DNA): TGTGCCACCAGTGATCCTAGTGCAGATACGCAGTATTTT.

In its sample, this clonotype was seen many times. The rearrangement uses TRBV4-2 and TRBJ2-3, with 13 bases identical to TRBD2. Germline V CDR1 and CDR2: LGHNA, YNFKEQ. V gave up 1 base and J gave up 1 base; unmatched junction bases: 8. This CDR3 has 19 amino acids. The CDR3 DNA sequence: TGTGCCAGCAGCCAAGTCACTAGCGGGAGGGGGATAGGCACAGATACGCAGTATTTT. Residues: CASSQVTSGRGIGTDTQYF.

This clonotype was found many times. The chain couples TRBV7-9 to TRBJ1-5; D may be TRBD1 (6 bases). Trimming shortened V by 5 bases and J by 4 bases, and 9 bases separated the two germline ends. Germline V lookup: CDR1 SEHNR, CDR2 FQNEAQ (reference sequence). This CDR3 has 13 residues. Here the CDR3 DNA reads TGTGCCAGCAGCCAACAGGGAAATCAGCCCCAGCATTTT. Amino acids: CASSQQGNQPQHF.

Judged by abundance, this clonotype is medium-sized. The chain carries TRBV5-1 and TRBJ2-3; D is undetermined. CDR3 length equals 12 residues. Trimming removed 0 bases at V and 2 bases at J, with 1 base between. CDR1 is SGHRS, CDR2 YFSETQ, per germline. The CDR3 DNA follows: TGCGCCAGCAGCTTGGACACAGATACGCAGTATTTT. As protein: CASSLDTDTQYF.

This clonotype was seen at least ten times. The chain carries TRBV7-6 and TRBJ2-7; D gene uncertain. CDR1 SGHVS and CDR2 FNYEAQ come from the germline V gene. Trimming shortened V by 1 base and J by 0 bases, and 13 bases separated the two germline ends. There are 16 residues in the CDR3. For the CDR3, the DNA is TGTGCCAGCAGCTTAGTATCTCTGGCTAGCTCCTACGAGCAGTACTTC. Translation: CASSLVSLASSYEQYF.

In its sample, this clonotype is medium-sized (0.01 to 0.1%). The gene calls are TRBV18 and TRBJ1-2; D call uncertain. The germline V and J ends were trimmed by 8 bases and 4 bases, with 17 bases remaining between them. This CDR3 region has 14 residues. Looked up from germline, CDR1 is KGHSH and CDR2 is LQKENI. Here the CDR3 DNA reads TGTGCCAGCGCAGAGGACTCCGCTGGCTATGGCTACACCTTC. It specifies CASAEDSAGYGYTF.

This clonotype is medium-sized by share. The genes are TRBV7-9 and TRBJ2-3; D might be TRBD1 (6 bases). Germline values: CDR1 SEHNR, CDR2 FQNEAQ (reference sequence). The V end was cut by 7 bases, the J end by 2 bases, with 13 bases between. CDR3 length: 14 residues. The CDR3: CASTPRTDTDTQYF. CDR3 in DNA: TGTGCCAGCACTCCTCGGACAGACACAGATACGCAGTATTTT.

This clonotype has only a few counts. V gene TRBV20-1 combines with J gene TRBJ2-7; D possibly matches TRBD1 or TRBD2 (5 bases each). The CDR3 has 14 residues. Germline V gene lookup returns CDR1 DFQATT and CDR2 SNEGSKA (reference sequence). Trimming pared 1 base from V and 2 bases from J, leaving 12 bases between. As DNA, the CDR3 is TGCAGTGCTAGAGTCCGACGGGGCACCTACGAGCAGTACTTC. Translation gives CSARVRRGTYEQYF.

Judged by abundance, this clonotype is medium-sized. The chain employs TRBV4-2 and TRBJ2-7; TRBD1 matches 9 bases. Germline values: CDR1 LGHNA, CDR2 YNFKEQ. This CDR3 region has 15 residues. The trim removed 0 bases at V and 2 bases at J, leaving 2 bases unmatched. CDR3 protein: CASSQDRQGAYEQYF. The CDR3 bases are TGTGCCAGCAGCCAAGATCGACAGGGGGCCTACGAGCAGTACTTC.

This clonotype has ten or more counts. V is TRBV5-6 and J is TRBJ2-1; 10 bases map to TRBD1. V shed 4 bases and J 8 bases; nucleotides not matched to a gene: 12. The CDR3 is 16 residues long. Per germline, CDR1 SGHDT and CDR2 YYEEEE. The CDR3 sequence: CASSTDRGRILDEQFF. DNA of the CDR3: TGTGCCAGCAGCACCGACAGGGGGCGAATACTAGATGAGCAGTTCTTC.

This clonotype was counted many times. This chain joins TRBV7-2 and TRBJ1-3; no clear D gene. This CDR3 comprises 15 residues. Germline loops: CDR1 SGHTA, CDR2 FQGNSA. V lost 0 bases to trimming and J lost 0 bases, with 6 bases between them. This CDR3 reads CASSLAWGSGNTIYF. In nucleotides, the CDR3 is TGTGCCAGCAGCTTAGCTTGGGGCTCTGGAAACACCATATATTTT.

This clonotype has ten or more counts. CDR3 region: CASSPSQDQPQHF. The CDR3 DNA reads TGTGCCAGCAGCCCAAGCCAGGATCAGCCCCAGCATTTT. This chain joins TRBV12-3 or TRBV12-4 and TRBJ1-5, with D unresolved. The CDR3 runs 13 residues. With 6 bases removed from V and 5 bases from J, the gap between germline ends came to 11 bases.